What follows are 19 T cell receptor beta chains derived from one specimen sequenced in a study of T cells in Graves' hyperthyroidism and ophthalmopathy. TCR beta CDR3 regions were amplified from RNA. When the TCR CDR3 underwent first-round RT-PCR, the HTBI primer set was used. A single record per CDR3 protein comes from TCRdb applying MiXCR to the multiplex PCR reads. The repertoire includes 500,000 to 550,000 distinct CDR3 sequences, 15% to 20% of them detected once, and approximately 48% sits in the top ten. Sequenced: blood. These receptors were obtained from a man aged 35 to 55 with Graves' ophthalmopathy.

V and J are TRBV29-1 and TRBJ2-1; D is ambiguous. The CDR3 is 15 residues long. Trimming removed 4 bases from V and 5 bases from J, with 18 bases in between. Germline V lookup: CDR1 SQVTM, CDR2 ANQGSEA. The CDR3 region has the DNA TGCAGCGTTGGGGCTGGTCCCCATCAGGACAATGAGCAGTTCTTC. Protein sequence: CSVGAGPHQDNEQFF.

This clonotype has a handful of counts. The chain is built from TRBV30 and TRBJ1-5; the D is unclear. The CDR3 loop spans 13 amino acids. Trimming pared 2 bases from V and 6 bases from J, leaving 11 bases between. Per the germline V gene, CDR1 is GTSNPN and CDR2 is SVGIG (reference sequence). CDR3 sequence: CAWSTQEGQPQHF. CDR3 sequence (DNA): TGTGCCTGGAGTACCCAGGAAGGTCAGCCCCAGCATTTT. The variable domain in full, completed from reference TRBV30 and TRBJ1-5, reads SQTIHQWPATLVQPVGSPLSLECTVEGTSNPNLYWYRQAAGRGLQLLFYSVGIGQISSEVPQNLSASRPQDRQFILSSKKLLLSDSGFYLCAWSTQEGQPQHFGDGTRLSIL.

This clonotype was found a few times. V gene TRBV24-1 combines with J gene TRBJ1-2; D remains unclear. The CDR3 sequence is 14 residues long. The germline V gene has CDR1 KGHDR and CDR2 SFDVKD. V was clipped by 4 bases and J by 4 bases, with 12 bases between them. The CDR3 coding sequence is TGTGCCACCAGTGACGGCAGCACAACCTATGGCTACACCTTC. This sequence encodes CATSDGSTTYGYTF.

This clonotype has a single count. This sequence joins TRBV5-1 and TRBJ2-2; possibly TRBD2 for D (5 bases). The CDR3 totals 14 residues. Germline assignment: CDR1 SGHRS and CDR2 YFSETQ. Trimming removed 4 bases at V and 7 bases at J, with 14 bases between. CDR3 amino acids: CASSPAAEDGELFF. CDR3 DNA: TGCGCCAGCAGCCCGGCGGCGGAGGACGGGGAGCTGTTTTTT.

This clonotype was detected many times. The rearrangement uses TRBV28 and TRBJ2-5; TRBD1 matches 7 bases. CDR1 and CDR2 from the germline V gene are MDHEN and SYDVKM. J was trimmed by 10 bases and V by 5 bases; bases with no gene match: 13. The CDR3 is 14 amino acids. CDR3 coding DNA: TGTGCCAGCAGTGACGGGACAGCTACTACCGTCCAGTACTTC. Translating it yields CASSDGTATTVQYF.

The CDR3 DNA reads as TGTGCCAGCAACAACAGGGGGCTGGCAGATACGCAGTATTTT. The encoded protein is CASNNRGLADTQYF. This sequence joins TRBV27 and TRBJ2-3; 9 positions match TRBD1. This CDR3 is built from 14 residues. Unmatched junction bases numbered 6, after V lost 7 bases and J lost 4 bases. Germline V gene sequence: CDR1 MNHEY, CDR2 SMNVEV (reference sequence).

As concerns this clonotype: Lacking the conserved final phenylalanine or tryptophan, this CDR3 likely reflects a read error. CDR3 sequence: CASSLELRGKNTEAFL. As DNA, the CDR3 is TGCGCCAGCAGCTTGGAATTGCGAGGGAAGAACACTGAAGCTTTCCTT. This chain uses TRBV5-1 with TRBJ1-1; D remains unclear. Germline CDR1 reads SGHRS; CDR2 reads YFSETQ. V lost 0 bases and J lost 1, with 13 bases in between. The CDR3 spans 16 residues.

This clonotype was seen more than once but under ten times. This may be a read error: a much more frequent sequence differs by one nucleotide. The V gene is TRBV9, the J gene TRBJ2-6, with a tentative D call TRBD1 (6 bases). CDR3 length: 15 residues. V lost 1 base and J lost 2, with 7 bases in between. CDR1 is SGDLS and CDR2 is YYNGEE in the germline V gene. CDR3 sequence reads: CASSVSGAGANVLTF. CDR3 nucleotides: TGTGCCAGCAGCGTATCAGGGGCTGGGGCCAACGTCCTGACTTTC.

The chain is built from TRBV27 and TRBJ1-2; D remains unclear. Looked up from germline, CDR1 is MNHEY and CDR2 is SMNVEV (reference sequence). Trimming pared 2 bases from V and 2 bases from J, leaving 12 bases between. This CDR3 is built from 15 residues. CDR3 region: CASSLRRATNYGYTF. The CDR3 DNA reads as TGTGCCAGCAGTTTACGGAGGGCTACAAACTATGGCTACACCTTC.

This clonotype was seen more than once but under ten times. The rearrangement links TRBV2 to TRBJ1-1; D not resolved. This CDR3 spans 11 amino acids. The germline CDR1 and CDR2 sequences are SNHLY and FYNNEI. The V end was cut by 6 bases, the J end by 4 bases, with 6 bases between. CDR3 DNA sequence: TGTGCCAGCAGGGTACCCACTGAAGCTTTCTTT. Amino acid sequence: CASRVPTEAFF. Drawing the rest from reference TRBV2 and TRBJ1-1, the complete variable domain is EPEVTQTPSHQVTQMGQEVILRCVPISNHLYFYWYRQILGQKVEFLVSFYNNEISEKSEIFDDQFSVERPDGSNFTLKIRSTKLEDSAMYFCASRVPTEAFFGQGTRLTVV.

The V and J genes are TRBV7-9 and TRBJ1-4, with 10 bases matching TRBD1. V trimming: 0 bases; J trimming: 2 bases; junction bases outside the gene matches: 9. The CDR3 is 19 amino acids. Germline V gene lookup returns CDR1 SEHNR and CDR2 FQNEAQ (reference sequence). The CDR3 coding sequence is TGTGCCAGCAGCTTAGCCCGCCGGGACAGGGGCTTTACTAATGAAAAACTGTTTTTT. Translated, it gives CASSLARRDRGFTNEKLFF.

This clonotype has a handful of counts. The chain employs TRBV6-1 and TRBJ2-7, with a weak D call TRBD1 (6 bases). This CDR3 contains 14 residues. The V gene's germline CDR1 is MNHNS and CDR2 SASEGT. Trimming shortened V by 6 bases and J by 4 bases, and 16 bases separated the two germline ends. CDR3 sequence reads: CASRRQVETYEQYF. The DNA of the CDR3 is TGTGCCAGCAGGCGACAGGTCGAGACTTACGAGCAGTACTTC.

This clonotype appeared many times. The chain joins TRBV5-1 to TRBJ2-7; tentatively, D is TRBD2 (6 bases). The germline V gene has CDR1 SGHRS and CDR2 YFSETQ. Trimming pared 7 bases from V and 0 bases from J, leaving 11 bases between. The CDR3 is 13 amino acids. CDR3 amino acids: CASSGVPSYEQYF. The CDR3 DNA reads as TGCGCCAGCTCGGGGGTTCCCTCCTACGAGCAGTACTTC.

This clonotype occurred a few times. The CDR3 loop reads CASSEAPDTEAFF. The CDR3 DNA reads as TGTGCCAGCAGTGAGGCTCCAGACACTGAAGCTTTCTTT. The chain combines TRBV6-1 with TRBJ1-1; no firm D call. This CDR3 spans 13 amino acids. CDR1 is MNHNS, CDR2 SASEGT, per germline. Trimming removed 3 bases from V and 3 bases from J, with 8 bases in between.

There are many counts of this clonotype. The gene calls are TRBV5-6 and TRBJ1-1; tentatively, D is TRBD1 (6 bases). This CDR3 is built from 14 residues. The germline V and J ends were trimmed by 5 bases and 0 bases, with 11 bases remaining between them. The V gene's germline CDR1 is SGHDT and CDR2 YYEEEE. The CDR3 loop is CASRTRGLNTEAFF. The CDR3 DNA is TGTGCCAGCAGAACCAGGGGATTGAACACTGAAGCTTTCTTT.

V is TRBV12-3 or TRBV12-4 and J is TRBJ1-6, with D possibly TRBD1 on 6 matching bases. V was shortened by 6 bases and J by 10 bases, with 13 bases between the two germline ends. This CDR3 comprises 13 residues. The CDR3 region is CASRDRSGSPLHF. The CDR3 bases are TGTGCCAGCAGAGACAGGTCCGGGTCACCCCTCCACTTT.

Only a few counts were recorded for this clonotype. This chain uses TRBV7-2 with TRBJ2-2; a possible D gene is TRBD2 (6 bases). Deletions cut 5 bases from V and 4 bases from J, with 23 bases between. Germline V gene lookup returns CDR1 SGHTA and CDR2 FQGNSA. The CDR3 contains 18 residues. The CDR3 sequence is CASSPRASAFRLTGELFF. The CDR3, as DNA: TGTGCCAGCAGCCCCAGAGCTAGCGCATTCAGACTCACCGGGGAGCTGTTTTTT.

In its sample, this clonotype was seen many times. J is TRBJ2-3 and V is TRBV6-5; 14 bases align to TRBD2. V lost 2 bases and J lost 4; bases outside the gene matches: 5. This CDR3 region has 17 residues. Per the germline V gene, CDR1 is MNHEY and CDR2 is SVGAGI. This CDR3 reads CASSYPGLAGGSDTQYF. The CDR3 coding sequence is TGTGCCAGCAGTTACCCAGGACTAGCGGGGGGTTCAGATACGCAGTATTTT.

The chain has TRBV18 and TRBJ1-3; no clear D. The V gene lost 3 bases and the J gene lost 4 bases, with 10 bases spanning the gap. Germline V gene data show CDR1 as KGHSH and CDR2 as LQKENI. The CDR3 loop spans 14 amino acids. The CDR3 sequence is CASSPESQGNTIYF. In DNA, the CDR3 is TGTGCCAGCTCACCGGAGTCCCAAGGAAACACCATATATTTT.